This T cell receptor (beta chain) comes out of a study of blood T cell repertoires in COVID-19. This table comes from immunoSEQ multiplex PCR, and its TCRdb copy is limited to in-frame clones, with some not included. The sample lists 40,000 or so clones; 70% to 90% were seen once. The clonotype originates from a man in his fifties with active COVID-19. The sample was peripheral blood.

The CDR3 loop reads CASTGWGPGEKLFF. CDR3 coding DNA: TGTGCCAGCACCGGGTGGGGGCCAGGTGAAAAACTGTTTTTT. This chain connects TRBV28 to TRBJ1-4; maybe TRBD1 (6 bases). V lost 7 bases to trimming and J lost 7 bases, with 16 bases between them. CDR1 MDHEN and CDR2 SYDVKM come from the germline V gene. This CDR3 spans 14 amino acids. Combining the CDR3 with reference TRBV28 and TRBJ1-4 gives the whole variable domain DVKVTQSSRYLVKRTGEKVFLECVQDMDHENMFWYRQDPGLGLRLIYFSYDVKMKEKGDIPEGYSVSREKKERFSLILESASTNQTSMYLCASTGWGPGEKLFFGSGTQLSVL.